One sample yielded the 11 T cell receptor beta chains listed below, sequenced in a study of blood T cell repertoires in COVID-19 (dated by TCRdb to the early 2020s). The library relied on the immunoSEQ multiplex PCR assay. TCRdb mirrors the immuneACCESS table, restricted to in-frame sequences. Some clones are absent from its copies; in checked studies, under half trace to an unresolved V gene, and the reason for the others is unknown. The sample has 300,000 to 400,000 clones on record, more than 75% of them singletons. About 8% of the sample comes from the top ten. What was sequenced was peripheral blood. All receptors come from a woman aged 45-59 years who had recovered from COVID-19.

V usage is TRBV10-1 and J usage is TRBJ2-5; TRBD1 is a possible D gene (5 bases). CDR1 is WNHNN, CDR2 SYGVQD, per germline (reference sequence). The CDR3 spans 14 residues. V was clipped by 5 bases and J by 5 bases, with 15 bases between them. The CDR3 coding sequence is TGCGCCAGCAGTCCCACAGGCCGATCGGAGACCCAGTACTTC. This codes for CASSPTGRSETQYF.

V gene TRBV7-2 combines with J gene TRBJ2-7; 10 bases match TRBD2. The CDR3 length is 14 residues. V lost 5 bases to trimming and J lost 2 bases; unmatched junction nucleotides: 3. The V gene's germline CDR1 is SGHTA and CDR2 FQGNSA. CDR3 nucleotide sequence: TGTGCCAGCAGCGCTACTAGCGGGACCTACGAGCAGTACTTC. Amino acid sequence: CASSATSGTYEQYF.

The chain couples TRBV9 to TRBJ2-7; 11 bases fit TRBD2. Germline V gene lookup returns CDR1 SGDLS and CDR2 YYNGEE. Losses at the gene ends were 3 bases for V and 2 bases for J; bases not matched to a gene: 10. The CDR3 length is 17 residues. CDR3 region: CASSATLLAGGPYEQYF. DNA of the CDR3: TGTGCCAGCAGCGCGACACTCTTAGCGGGGGGGCCCTACGAGCAGTACTTC.

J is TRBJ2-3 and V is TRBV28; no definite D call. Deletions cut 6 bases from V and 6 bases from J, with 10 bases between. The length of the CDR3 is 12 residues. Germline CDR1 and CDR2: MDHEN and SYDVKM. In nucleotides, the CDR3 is TGTGCCAGCAGCCCACCCGAGGATACGCAGTATTTT. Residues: CASSPPEDTQYF.

CDR3 amino acids: CASSVDTNTEAFF. The CDR3 nucleotides read TGTGCCAGCAGCGTTGACACGAACACTGAAGCTTTCTTT. The chain has TRBV9 and TRBJ1-1; D not resolved. The V end was cut by 2 bases, the J end by 1 base, with 6 bases between. The CDR3 runs to 13 residues. Germline lookup yields CDR1 SGDLS and CDR2 YYNGEE.

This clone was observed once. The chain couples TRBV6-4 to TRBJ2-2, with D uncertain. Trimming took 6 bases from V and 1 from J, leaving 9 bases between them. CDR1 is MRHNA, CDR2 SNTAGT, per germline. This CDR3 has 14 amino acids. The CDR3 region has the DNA TGTGCCAGCAGACCCGACTGGAACACCGGGGAGCTGTTTTTT. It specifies CASRPDWNTGELFF.

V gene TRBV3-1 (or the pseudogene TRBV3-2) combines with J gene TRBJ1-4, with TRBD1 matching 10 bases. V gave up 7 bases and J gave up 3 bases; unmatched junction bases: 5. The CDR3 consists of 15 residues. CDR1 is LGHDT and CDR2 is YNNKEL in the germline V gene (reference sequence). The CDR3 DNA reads TGTGCCAGCAACAGACAGGGGGCGGCTAATGAAAAACTGTTTTTT. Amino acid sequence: CASNRQGAANEKLFF.

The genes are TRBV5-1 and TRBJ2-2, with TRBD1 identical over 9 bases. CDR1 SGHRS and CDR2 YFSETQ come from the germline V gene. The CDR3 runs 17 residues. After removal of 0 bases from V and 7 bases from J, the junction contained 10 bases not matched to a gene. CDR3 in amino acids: CASSLESWTGEHGELFF. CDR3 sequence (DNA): TGCGCCAGCAGCTTGGAATCTTGGACAGGGGAACACGGGGAGCTGTTTTTT. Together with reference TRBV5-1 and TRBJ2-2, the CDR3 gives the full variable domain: KAGVTQTPRYLIKTRGQQVTLSCSPISGHRSVSWYQQTPGQGLQFLFEYFSETQRNKGNFPGRFSGRQFSNSRSEMNVSTLELGDSALYLCASSLESWTGEHGELFFGEGSRLTVL.

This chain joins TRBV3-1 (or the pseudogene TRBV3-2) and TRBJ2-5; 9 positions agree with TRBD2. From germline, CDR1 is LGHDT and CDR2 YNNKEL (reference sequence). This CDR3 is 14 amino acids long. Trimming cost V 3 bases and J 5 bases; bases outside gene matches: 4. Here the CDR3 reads CASSQRGGSETQYF. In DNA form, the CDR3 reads TGTGCCAGCAGCCAGCGGGGGGGGTCTGAGACCCAGTACTTC.

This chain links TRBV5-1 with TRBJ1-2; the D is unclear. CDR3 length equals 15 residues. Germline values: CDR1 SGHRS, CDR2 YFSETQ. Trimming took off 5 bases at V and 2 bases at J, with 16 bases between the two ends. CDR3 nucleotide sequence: TGCGCCAGCAGGAACGTGAGGGCGCTAAACTATGGCTACACCTTC. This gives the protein CASRNVRALNYGYTF.

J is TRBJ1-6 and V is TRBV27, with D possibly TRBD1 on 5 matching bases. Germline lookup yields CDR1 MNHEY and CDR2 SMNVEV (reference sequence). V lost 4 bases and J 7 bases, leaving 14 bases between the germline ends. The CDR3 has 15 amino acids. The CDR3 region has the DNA TGTGCCAGCAGTTCTCCGGGACTCATCAATTCACCCCTCCACTTT. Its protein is CASSSPGLINSPLHF.